This entry lists 25 T cell receptor beta chains sequenced from one sample in a study of post-analysis software for immune sequencing data. Findings of the study overall: Relative to controls, patients had roughly five TRBV segments at higher frequency, with TRBV5-6, TRBV5-1 and TRBV20-1 among these.

cDNA libraries for TCR beta contained unique molecular identifiers. TCRdb fed the PCR reads into MiXCR, producing one record per CDR3 protein. The data show about 770,000 distinct CDR3 sequences, with 46% seen just once and roughly 4.9% held by the top ten. Their antigen targets remain unknown. The sequenced sample consisted of blood. These TCRs come from a girl aged 5-17 years with multiple sclerosis.

The rearrangement uses TRBV12-3 or TRBV12-4 and TRBJ2-5; no clear D. The CDR3 runs to 13 residues. V gave up 3 bases and J gave up 11 bases, with 16 bases separating them. The CDR3 DNA sequence: TGTGCCAGCAGTTTGGTCCGGAAAGAAGAGCAGTACTTC. Translating it yields CASSLVRKEEQYF.

This chain joins TRBV3-1 and TRBJ1-4; weak D call: TRBD1 (6 bases). The CDR3 totals 14 residues. CDR1 is LGHDT and CDR2 is YNNKEL in the germline V gene (reference sequence). V dropped 3 bases and J dropped 7 bases, with 12 bases sitting between them. CDR3 protein: CASSQARGGEKLFF. The CDR3 DNA reads TGTGCCAGCAGCCAGGCCAGGGGAGGTGAAAAACTGTTTTTT.

This clonotype was detected many times. One junction end does not reproduce the germline sequence, and a read error may be involved. The rearrangement joins TRBV12-3 or TRBV12-4 to TRBJ2-5; D call uncertain. CDR3 length: 13 residues. The CDR3 here is CASSLGRQETQYF. The CDR3 nucleotides read TGTGCTAGCAGCTTAGGAAGGCAAGAGACCCAGTACTTC.

This CDR3 reads CASISSRGRTDTQYF. CDR3 nucleotides: TGTGCCAGCATCAGCAGCAGGGGCAGAACAGATACGCAGTATTTT. The rearrangement uses TRBV28 and TRBJ2-3; TRBD1 might be the D (6 bases). V was shortened by 7 bases and J by 3 bases, with 17 bases between the two germline ends. The CDR3 has 15 residues. CDR1 MDHEN and CDR2 SYDVKM come from the germline V gene.

Concerning this clonotype itself: Since the CDR3 does not end with the conserved phenylalanine or tryptophan, this likely comes from a read error. The gene calls are TRBV6-2 or TRBV6-3 and TRBJ1-6; D is perhaps TRBD1 (6 bases). Germline assignment: CDR1 MNHEY and CDR2 SVGEGT. Trimming left V 4 bases short and J 10 bases short, with 14 bases between. The CDR3 is 14 residues long. The CDR3 nucleotides read TGTGCCAGCAGTTGGGACAAAGCAAGGTCACCCCTCCACTTG. Translated: CASSWDKARSPLHL.

This clonotype came up a few times. The chain employs TRBV20-1 and TRBJ2-7; D call uncertain. The V gene's germline CDR1 is DFQATT and CDR2 SNEGSKA (reference sequence). The length of the CDR3 is 13 residues. Trimming took 5 bases from V and 1 from J, leaving 12 bases between them. The CDR3 reads CSAPGHASYEQYF. The CDR3 nucleotides read TGCAGTGCTCCCGGGCACGCTTCCTACGAGCAGTACTTC.

V and J are TRBV28 and TRBJ2-5; TRBD2 aligns across 8 bases. TRBJ2-7 explains the end of the DNA better; the J call may be wrong. The germline V gene encodes CDR1 MDHEN and CDR2 SYDVKM. The CDR3 is 14 amino acids. This CDR3 is CASSLLAGYYEQYF. The CDR3 DNA follows: TGTGCCAGCAGTTTATTAGCGGGGTACTACGAGCAGTACTTC.

V and J are TRBV3-1 and TRBJ2-7; possible D gene TRBD2, 6 bases. The V end was cut by 5 bases, the J end by 0 bases, with 14 bases between. This CDR3 is 15 amino acids long. Germline CDR1 is LGHDT and CDR2 is YNNKEL (reference sequence). The CDR3 here is CASSLSRESSYEQYF. The CDR3 region has the DNA TGTGCCAGCAGCTTATCCCGGGAGAGCTCCTACGAGCAGTACTTC.

The genes are TRBV4-3 and TRBJ2-7; 8 bases map to TRBD1. Trimming cost V 0 bases and J 5 bases; bases outside gene matches: 6. This CDR3 is built from 15 residues. CDR1 is LGHNA and CDR2 is YSLEER in the germline V gene. The CDR3 nucleotides are TGCGCCAGCAGCCAAGAAAATGGACAGGGCGACGAGCAGTACTTC. It specifies CASSQENGQGDEQYF.

This clonotype was counted only a few times. The V gene is TRBV7-9, the J gene TRBJ2-6; D remains unclear. Germline V gives CDR1 SEHNR, CDR2 FQNEAQ (reference sequence). V lost 1 base and J lost 0, with 7 bases in between. The CDR3 consists of 16 residues. CDR3 in amino acids: CASSLEGNSGANVLTF. CDR3 bases: TGTGCCAGCAGCTTAGAGGGAAACTCTGGGGCCAACGTCCTGACTTTC.

The CDR3 region is CASSLGGSPYEQYF. In DNA, the CDR3 is TGTGCCAGCAGTTTGGGCGGGAGCCCCTACGAGCAGTACTTC. The rearrangement uses TRBV6-6 and TRBJ2-7; 7 positions match TRBD2. The CDR3 covers 14 residues. The V segment lost 4 bases and the J segment 2 bases; nucleotides outside the gene matches: 5. Germline CDR1 reads MNHNY; CDR2 reads SVGAGI (reference sequence).

About this clonotype itself: It may be a read error: a sequence one base away is much more abundant. The chain carries TRBV12-3 or TRBV12-4 and TRBJ2-3; D gene ambiguous. The CDR3 is made up of 12 amino acids. The ends were cut back, 6 bases at V and 2 bases at J, with 6 bases in the middle. CDR3 in amino acids: CASSVHTDTQYF. The CDR3 bases are TGTGCCAGCAGCGTCCACACAGATACGCAGTATTTT.

This sequence joins TRBV3-1 and TRBJ2-7; D not resolved. The last part of the DNA fits TRBJ2-4 better; the J call may be wrong. This CDR3 region has 15 residues. CDR1 and CDR2 from the germline V gene are LGHDT and YNNKEL (reference sequence). The CDR3, as DNA: TGTGCCAGCAGCCAAGATGACACCGTGGGGAACATTCAGTACTTC. It codes for CASSQDDTVGNIQYF.

The chain has TRBV27 and TRBJ2-7; TRBD2 is a possible D gene (5 bases). V dropped 2 bases and J dropped 6 bases, with 17 bases sitting between them. The CDR3 length is 15 residues. The germline gives CDR1 MNHEY, CDR2 SMNVEV (reference sequence). The CDR3 loop reads CASSLTSSPGSEQYF. The CDR3 DNA sequence: TGTGCCAGCAGTTTAACCTCATCCCCGGGGAGCGAGCAGTACTTC.

This clonotype was detected only a few times. V is TRBV20-1 and J is TRBJ2-5; 7 nucleotides match TRBD2. The CDR3 runs to 12 residues. Per germline, CDR1 DFQATT and CDR2 SNEGSKA (reference sequence). Germline trimming cut 7 bases from V and 5 bases from J; bases unmatched to any gene: 7. The CDR3 reads CSVGLGGETQYF. As DNA, the CDR3 is TGCAGTGTAGGACTAGGCGGGGAGACCCAGTACTTC.

The chain has TRBV29-1 and TRBJ1-2; D perhaps matches TRBD1 (6 bases). The V gene lost 4 bases and the J gene lost 4 bases, with 16 bases spanning the gap. CDR3 length equals 14 residues. The V gene's germline CDR1 is SQVTM and CDR2 ANQGSEA. CDR3 coding DNA: TGCAGCGTTGGAAGGGGGGAGGGCGGCTATGGCTACACCTTC. This codes for CSVGRGEGGYGYTF.

The rearrangement links TRBV24-1 to TRBJ2-3; D perhaps matches TRBD2 (6 bases). Germline V CDR1 and CDR2: KGHDR, SFDVKD. The CDR3 contains 17 residues. Trimming removed 2 bases at V and 2 bases at J, with 16 bases between. This CDR3 is CATSDWDSWGSTDTQYF. CDR3 DNA sequence: TGTGCCACCAGTGATTGGGACTCATGGGGGTCCACAGATACGCAGTATTTT.

The chain uses TRBV11-2 and TRBJ2-7; 12 positions match TRBD1. Germline V gives CDR1 SGHAT, CDR2 FQNNGV. J lost 2 bases, V lost 3 bases, and 11 bases had no gene match. The CDR3 runs 18 residues. CDR3 loop: CASSFPGQGASGAYEQYF. The CDR3 bases are TGTGCCAGCAGCTTCCCGGGACAGGGGGCATCCGGGGCCTACGAGCAGTACTTC.

This clonotype came up a few times. The chain has TRBV7-9 and TRBJ2-1, with 7 bases aligning to TRBD2. Germline lookup yields CDR1 SEHNR and CDR2 FQNEAQ (reference sequence). The CDR3 contains 15 residues. V gave up 3 bases and J gave up 5 bases; unmatched junction bases: 7. CDR3 nucleotides: TGTGCCAGCAGCTTCCCCACTAGCGAGAACAATGAGCAGTTCTTC. Translation gives CASSFPTSENNEQFF.

The rearrangement links TRBV10-3 to TRBJ2-7; weak D call: TRBD2 (6 bases). The length of the CDR3 is 13 residues. V was cut by 6 bases and J by 3 bases, with 12 bases left in between. Germline assignment: CDR1 ENHRY and CDR2 SYGVKD. The CDR3 spells CAISIHGGYEQYF. CDR3 in DNA: TGTGCCATCAGCATCCACGGGGGCTACGAGCAGTACTTC.

For this clonotype: A much more abundant neighbour one base away suggests this may be a read error. The chain recombines TRBV6-5 with TRBJ1-4; TRBD1 agrees at 8 bases. This CDR3 contains 15 residues. Germline V lookup: CDR1 MNHEY, CDR2 SVGAGI. The CDR3 nucleotides are TGTGCCAGCAGTTACCAAGCGACAGGGGCTGAAAAACGGTTTTTT. This gives the protein CASSYQATGAEKRFF.

The chain combines TRBV4-1 with TRBJ2-5; possible D gene TRBD2, 5 bases. The CDR3 totals 14 residues. Trimming stripped 4 bases from V and 3 bases from J, with 12 bases between. Germline CDR1 is MGHRA and CDR2 is YSYEKL. The CDR3 reads CASSRSDTKETQYF. DNA of the CDR3: TGCGCCAGCAGCCGTAGCGACACCAAAGAGACCCAGTACTTC.

The sample holds a few counts of this clonotype. This rearrangement joins TRBV4-1 to TRBJ1-2; perhaps TRBD1 as D (5 bases). With 0 bases removed from V and 4 bases from J, the gap between germline ends came to 12 bases. CDR1 is MGHRA and CDR2 is YSYEKL in the germline V gene. The CDR3 is 15 residues long. The CDR3 reads CASSQEGLQSYGYTF. The CDR3 DNA reads TGCGCCAGCAGCCAAGAGGGACTGCAAAGCTATGGCTACACCTTC.

This clonotype occurred a few times. The rearrangement uses TRBV29-1 and TRBJ2-1; D unclear. V was pared by 1 base and J by 1 base, with 17 bases between. The CDR3 runs to 17 residues. Germline CDR1 is SQVTM and CDR2 is ANQGSEA. CDR3 nucleotide sequence: TGCAGCGTTGAAGGATTAGCCGTCAAAAGTTCCTACAATGAGCAGTTCTTC. Translating gives CSVEGLAVKSSYNEQFF.

The chain recombines TRBV6-6 with TRBJ2-3; no definite D call. This CDR3 comprises 17 residues. V shed 3 bases and J shed 0 bases, with 16 bases lying between them. The germline gives CDR1 MNHNY, CDR2 SVGAGI (reference sequence). The CDR3 spells CASSYTQRASSTDTQYF. In nucleotides, the CDR3 is TGTGCCAGCAGTTATACGCAACGAGCTTCTAGCACAGATACGCAGTATTTT.